The sequence of this TCR beta chain was determined in a study of cytomegalovirus exposure and HLA in healthy donors. Findings and limits, study-wide: In an earlier analysis, about 90% or about 30%: the productive usage of most TCR beta V segments.

PCR amplification relied on 60 Vbeta primers (plus 13 Jbeta primers). Profiling relied on immunoSEQ multiplex PCR, and the TCRdb table lists in-frame clones only, not all of them. The sample holds about 94,000 clones, about three quarters seen once. The V and J ends lost 6 bases and 8 bases, in that order; junction bases with no gene match: 13. Germline V gene sequence: CDR1 SGDLS, CDR2 YYNGEE. There are 15 residues in the CDR3. A word on this clone: The antigen is not known.

This chain connects TRBV9 to TRBJ1-4; 7 bases are shared with TRBD1. Sequencing was performed on PBMCs. This sequence was found in a middle-aged man in good health and CMV-seropositive. The chain's CDR3 is CASTIAGGGGEKLFF. DNA of the CDR3: TGTGCCAGCACCATCGCAGGGGGAGGCGGGGAAAAACTGTTTTTT.